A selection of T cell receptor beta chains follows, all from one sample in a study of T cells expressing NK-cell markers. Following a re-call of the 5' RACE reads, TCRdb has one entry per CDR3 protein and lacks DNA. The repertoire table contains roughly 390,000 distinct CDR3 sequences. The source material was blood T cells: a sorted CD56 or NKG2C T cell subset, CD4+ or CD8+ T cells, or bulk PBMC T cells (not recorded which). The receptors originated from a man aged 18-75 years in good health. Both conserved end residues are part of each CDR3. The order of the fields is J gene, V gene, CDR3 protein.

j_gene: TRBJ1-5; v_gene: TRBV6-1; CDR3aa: CASSVIAQGQPQHF
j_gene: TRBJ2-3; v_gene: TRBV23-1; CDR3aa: CASSLRELSTDTQYF
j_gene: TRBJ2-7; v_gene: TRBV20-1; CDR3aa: CSATPGYRTYEQYF
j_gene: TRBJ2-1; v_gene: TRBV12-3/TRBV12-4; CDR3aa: CASSLTPRGNEQFF
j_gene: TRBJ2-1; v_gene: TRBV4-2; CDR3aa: CASSRDSKNEQFF
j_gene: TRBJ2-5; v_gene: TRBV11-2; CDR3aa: CASSPAGTRVGETQYF
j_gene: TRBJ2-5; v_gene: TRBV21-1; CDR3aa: CASSNRLAGPGETQYF
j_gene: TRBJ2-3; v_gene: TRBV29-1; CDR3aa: CSVVGTRADAQYF
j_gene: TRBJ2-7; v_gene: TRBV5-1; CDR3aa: CASAHDYPGPYEQYF
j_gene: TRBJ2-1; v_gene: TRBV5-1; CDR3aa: CASSIDGTGGNEQFF
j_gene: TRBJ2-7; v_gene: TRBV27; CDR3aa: CASSSTGTVSYEQYF
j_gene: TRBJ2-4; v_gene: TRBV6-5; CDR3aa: CASSYSQGANIQYF
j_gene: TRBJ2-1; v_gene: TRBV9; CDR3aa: CASSAVRGGIYSNEQFF
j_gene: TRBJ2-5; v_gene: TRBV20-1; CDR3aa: CSGLTSARQETQYF
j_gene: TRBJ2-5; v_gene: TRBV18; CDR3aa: CASSPIMTTSGRKETQYF
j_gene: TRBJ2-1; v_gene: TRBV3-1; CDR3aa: CASSQDKTSGGAREQFF
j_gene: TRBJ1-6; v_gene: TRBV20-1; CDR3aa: CSATGGAGNSPLHF
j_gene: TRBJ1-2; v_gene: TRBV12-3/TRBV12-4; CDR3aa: CASSLRGIKGYTF
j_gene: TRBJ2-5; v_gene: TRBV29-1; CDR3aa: CSVGRPISETQYF
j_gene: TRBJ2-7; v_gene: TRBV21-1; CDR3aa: CASSKDCQDAYEQYF
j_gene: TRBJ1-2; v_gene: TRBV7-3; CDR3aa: CASSPRQGLTYGYTF
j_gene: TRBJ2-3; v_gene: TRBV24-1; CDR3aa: CATSGGLRLRPSTDTQYF
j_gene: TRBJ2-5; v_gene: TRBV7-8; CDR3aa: CASSLRLISQETQYF
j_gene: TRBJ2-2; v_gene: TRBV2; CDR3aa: CASSINRGASGELFF
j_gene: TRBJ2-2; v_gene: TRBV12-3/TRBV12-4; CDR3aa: CASKEDIRNTGELFF
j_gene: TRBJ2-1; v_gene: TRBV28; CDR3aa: CASSLGLSGAHNEQFF
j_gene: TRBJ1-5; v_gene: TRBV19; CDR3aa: CASSSTGVYRNQPQHF
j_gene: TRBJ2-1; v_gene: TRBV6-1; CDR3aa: CASKKEPGRGEQFF
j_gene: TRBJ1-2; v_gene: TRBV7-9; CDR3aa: CASSPDGKLYGYTF
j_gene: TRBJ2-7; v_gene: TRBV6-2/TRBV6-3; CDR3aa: CASSPRAWSSYEQYF
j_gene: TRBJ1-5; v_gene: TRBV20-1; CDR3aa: CSARLQGRGNQPQHF
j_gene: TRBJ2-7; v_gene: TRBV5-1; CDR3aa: CASRGQGNYEQYF
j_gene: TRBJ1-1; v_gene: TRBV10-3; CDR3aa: CAISRGVTEAFF
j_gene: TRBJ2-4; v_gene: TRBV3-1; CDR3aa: CASSQLNIQYF
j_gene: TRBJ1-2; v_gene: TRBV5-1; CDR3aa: CASSSAGSGFYGYTF
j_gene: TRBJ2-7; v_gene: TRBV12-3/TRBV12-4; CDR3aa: CASSHRERSPYEQYF
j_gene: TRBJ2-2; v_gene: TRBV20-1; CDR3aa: CSARDLWGNTGELFF
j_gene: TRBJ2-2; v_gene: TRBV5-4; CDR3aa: CASSLGTGSVTGELFF